This TCR beta chain was captured by sequencing in a study of T cells after yellow fever vaccination. Findings and limits, study-wide: The booster saw the reappearance of most primary-vaccination clones (around 96% CD4, roughly 87% CD8).

Universal primer sites and UMIs were introduced during 5'RACE template-switching synthesis of TCR cDNA. TCRdb fed the 5' RACE reads into MiXCR, producing one record per CDR3 protein. This sample yields some 150,000 distinct CDR3 sequences, of which around 9.3% are seen a single time; roughly a third belongs to the top ten. This clonotype was observed a handful of times. What it recognizes is unknown. V shed 5 bases and J 0 bases; nucleotides not matched to a gene: 6. Germline CDR1 reads SGHVS; CDR2 reads FNYEAQ. The CDR3 spans 15 residues. Here the sequenced sample was CD8+ T cells sorted from PBMCs, taken 45 days after the yellow fever booster vaccination. The sequence came from a man aged 18 to 30 who received the YFV17D yellow fever vaccine. This chain links TRBV7-6 with TRBJ2-7, with TRBD1 matching 8 bases. The CDR3 spells CASSAGQGLSYEQYF. CDR3 in DNA: TGTGCCAGCAGCGCAGGACAGGGTCTCTCCTACGAGCAGTACTTC.